What follows are 26 T cell receptor beta chains derived from one specimen sequenced in a study of blood T cell repertoires in COVID-19. Data came from immunoSEQ multiplex PCR; TCRdb stores just in-frame clones and leaves some out. This sample has about 250,000 clones, with around 88% found just once. Sequenced: peripheral blood. These receptor sequences come from a woman aged 25 to 39 with COVID-19, enrolled during active disease.

The chain is built from TRBV9 and TRBJ2-3, with 8 bases lining up with TRBD2. The CDR3 is 17 amino acids. Germline V gene data show CDR1 as SGDLS and CDR2 as YYNGEE. Trimming took 3 bases from V and 5 from J; bases not matched to a gene: 14. The CDR3 protein is CASSGRTSGGRKDTQYF. The CDR3 nucleotides read TGTGCCAGCAGCGGGCGAACAAGTGGCGGGAGGAAAGATACGCAGTATTTT.

The V call is TRBV5-6, the J call TRBJ2-7; D is possibly TRBD1 (5 bases). Germline values: CDR1 SGHDT, CDR2 YYEEEE. V was clipped by 0 bases and J by 0 bases, with 10 bases between them. CDR3 length: 15 amino acids. The CDR3 DNA reads TGTGCCAGCAGCTTGGACAGGCGGATCTCCTACGAGCAGTACTTC. Translation gives CASSLDRRISYEQYF. The complete variable domain, with remaining parts taken from reference TRBV5-6 and TRBJ2-7, reads DAGVTQSPTHLIKTRGQQVTLRCSPKSGHDTVSWYQQALGQGPQFIFQYYEEEERQRGNFPDRFSGHQFPNYSSELNVNALLLGDSALYLCASSLDRRISYEQYFGPGTRLTVT.

The chain recombines TRBV6-4 with TRBJ2-3; 12 positions agree with TRBD2. CDR1 is MRHNA and CDR2 is SNTAGT in the germline V gene. The V segment lost 5 bases and the J segment 0 bases; nucleotides outside the gene matches: 3. The CDR3 consists of 16 residues. Here the CDR3 DNA reads TGTGCCAGCAGTCGTCTAGCGGGGGGGAGCACAGATACGCAGTATTTT. Its translation is CASSRLAGGSTDTQYF.

The chain couples TRBV18 to TRBJ2-1, with D maybe TRBD2 (5 bases). The CDR3 covers 16 residues. Germline V gene lookup returns CDR1 KGHSH and CDR2 LQKENI. Deletions cut 0 bases from V and 8 bases from J, with 17 bases between. The CDR3 loop reads CASSPPISVGFDEQFF. DNA of the CDR3: TGTGCCAGCTCACCACCGATTAGCGTAGGATTCGATGAGCAGTTCTTC.

This clone was counted between two and nine times. This chain links TRBV11-2 with TRBJ2-1; D is uncertain. Germline values: CDR1 SGHAT, CDR2 FQNNGV. Trimming removed 1 base at V and 16 bases at J, with 11 bases between. The CDR3 sequence is 11 residues long. CDR3 in DNA: TGTGCCAGCAGCTTAGGCCAGTCCCGTTTCTTC. This translates into CASSLGQSRFF.

The chain carries TRBV5-3 and TRBJ2-2; 16 bases are shared with TRBD2. TRBV5-3 is annotated as an ORF whose role is uncertain. The CDR3 totals 19 residues. V gave up 1 base and J gave up 10 bases; unmatched junction bases: 13. The CDR3 nucleotides are TGTGCCAGAAGCTTGTATGGTTCGGGGACTAGCGGGAGGGCCGTGGAGCTGTTTTTT. Translated, it gives CARSLYGSGTSGRAVELFF.

This chain uses TRBV10-3 with TRBJ1-2, with 7 bases identical to TRBD1. The CDR3 is made up of 14 amino acids. V trimming: 7 bases; J trimming: 8 bases; junction bases outside the gene matches: 13. Germline V gene sequence: CDR1 ENHRY, CDR2 SYGVKD. The CDR3 sequence: CAITGSTGFGGYTF. CDR3 DNA sequence: TGTGCCATCACAGGATCGACAGGGTTTGGCGGCTACACCTTC.

This chain's CDR3 is CASSLGRDTEAFF. The DNA of the CDR3 is TGCGCCAGCAGCTTGGGGAGGGACACTGAAGCTTTCTTT. The chain employs TRBV5-1 and TRBJ1-1; D unclear. Deletions cut 0 bases from V and 3 bases from J, with 6 bases between. Germline CDR1 and CDR2: SGHRS and YFSETQ. The length of the CDR3 is 13 residues.

V is TRBV19 and J is TRBJ1-2; 7 positions match TRBD1. CDR3 length equals 14 residues. Trimming at V came to 6 bases and at J to 2 bases, leaving 6 bases not matched to a gene. Germline-derived CDR1 and CDR2 are LNHDA and SQIVND (reference sequence). The CDR3 region is CASRERQGNYGYTF. The CDR3 nucleotides are TGTGCCAGTAGGGAACGACAGGGAAACTATGGCTACACCTTC.

The chain recombines TRBV27 with TRBJ1-2; D is unresolved. This CDR3 has 14 residues. V shed 5 bases and J shed 4 bases, with 14 bases lying between them. CDR1 is MNHEY and CDR2 is SMNVEV in the germline V gene (reference sequence). The CDR3 coding sequence is TGTGCCAGCAGTCCCACCCCCACACGCTATGGCTACACCTTC. The encoded protein is CASSPTPTRYGYTF.

This chain uses TRBV27 with TRBJ2-2; tentative D call: TRBD1 (5 bases). CDR1 and CDR2 (germline): MNHEY, SMNVEV (reference sequence). The CDR3 is 15 residues long. The V end lost 6 bases, the J end lost 7 bases, and 18 bases lay between the germline ends. This chain's CDR3 is CASSYPNRTLGELFF. The CDR3 nucleotides are TGTGCCAGCAGCTATCCGAACAGGACCCTCGGGGAGCTGTTTTTT.

The chain couples TRBV6-1 to TRBJ1-4; TRBD1 aligns across 10 bases. Germline V gene lookup returns CDR1 MNHNS and CDR2 SASEGT. The CDR3 has 18 amino acids. J gave up 3 bases and V 2 bases, and 9 bases lay outside the gene matches. The CDR3 sequence: CASSERTGGRSPNEKLFF. The DNA for the CDR3 is TGTGCCAGCAGTGAAAGGACAGGGGGGAGGTCTCCTAATGAAAAACTGTTTTTT.

This chain connects TRBV7-2 to TRBJ2-7, with 9 bases fitting TRBD1. The CDR3 length is 15 residues. J gave up 6 bases and V 5 bases, and 11 bases lay outside the gene matches. The germline gives CDR1 SGHTA, CDR2 FQGNSA. Written as DNA, the CDR3 is TGTGCCAGCAGCCCACACATCGGGACAGGGCGCGAGCAGTACTTC. It translates to CASSPHIGTGREQYF.

This clone was seen a handful of times. This rearrangement joins TRBV11-3 to TRBJ1-1; no reliable D call. There are 13 residues in the CDR3. Germline V gene sequence: CDR1 SGHNT, CDR2 YENEEA. V was pared by 2 bases and J by 1 base, with 5 bases between. The CDR3 region is CASSLRENTEAFF. DNA for the CDR3: TGTGCCAGCAGCTTAAGAGAGAACACTGAAGCTTTCTTT.

The chain joins TRBV29-1 to TRBJ2-7; 9 bases are a match to TRBD2. The CDR3 loop spans 16 amino acids. J gave up 2 bases and V 4 bases, and 12 bases lay outside the gene matches. Germline V gives CDR1 SQVTM, CDR2 ANQGSEA. The DNA of the CDR3 is TGCAGCGTTGTCTTAGCGGGGGCCTTTGATCCCTACGAGCAGTACTTC. Encoded protein: CSVVLAGAFDPYEQYF.

This clone was picked up a small number of times. The rearrangement links TRBV18 to TRBJ2-7, with TRBD1 matching over 9 bases. Germline lookup yields CDR1 KGHSH and CDR2 LQKENI. CDR3 length: 16 residues. Trimming took 6 bases from V and 4 from J; bases not matched to a gene: 13. CDR3 sequence reads: CASSPSRQGDLYEQYF. DNA of the CDR3: TGTGCCAGCTCTCCTTCCCGACAGGGGGATTTGTACGAGCAGTACTTC.

This rearrangement joins TRBV19 to TRBJ2-6; the D gene is possibly TRBD2 (6 bases). Germline V gene lookup returns CDR1 LNHDA and CDR2 SQIVND (reference sequence). V lost 6 bases and J lost 4, with 10 bases in between. There are 14 residues in the CDR3. CDR3 protein: CASRAGYGANVLTF. The CDR3 coding sequence is TGTGCCAGTAGGGCGGGGTACGGGGCCAACGTCCTGACTTTC.

The CDR3 DNA follows: TGTGCCAGCAGCTTACTCGGACAGGGACCCTACGAGCAGTACGTC. Its translation: CASSLLGQGPYEQYV. The V and J genes are TRBV11-3 and TRBJ2-7; 8 nucleotides line up with TRBD1. V was clipped by 2 bases and J by 2 bases; unmatched bases: 5. The germline CDR1 and CDR2 sequences are SGHNT and YENEEA. CDR3 length: 15 amino acids.

The rearrangement uses TRBV9 and TRBJ2-5; 11 bases match TRBD2. This CDR3 has 16 amino acids. V trimming: 3 bases; J trimming: 0 bases; junction bases outside the gene matches: 4. Per the germline V gene, CDR1 is SGDLS and CDR2 is YYNGEE. CDR3 coding DNA: TGTGCCAGCAGCGGGACTAGCGGGTACTACCAAGAGACCCAGTACTTC. The encoded protein is CASSGTSGYYQETQYF.

This chain connects TRBV7-9 to TRBJ2-7, with a weak D call TRBD1 (6 bases). V shed 4 bases and J shed 1 base, with 20 bases lying between them. This CDR3 comprises 17 residues. Germline assignment: CDR1 SEHNR and CDR2 FQNEAQ (reference sequence). This CDR3 is CASSSSYRVFGSYEQYF. Written as DNA, the CDR3 is TGTGCCAGCAGCTCCTCCTACAGGGTTTTTGGGTCCTACGAGCAGTACTTC.

This CDR3 is CASSEARAEQFF. Written as DNA, the CDR3 is TGTGCCAGCAGCGAGGCTCGAGCTGAGCAGTTCTTC. This rearrangement joins TRBV5-4 to TRBJ2-1; no definite D call. Trimming took 4 bases from V and 9 from J, leaving 11 bases between them. Germline V CDR1 and CDR2: SGHNT, YYREEE (reference sequence). This CDR3 spans 12 amino acids.

The DNA for the CDR3 is TGTGCCAGCAGCCCACAGGGACGGGCCTACGAGCAGTACTTC. Its protein is CASSPQGRAYEQYF. J is TRBJ2-7 and V is TRBV7-9, with a tentative D call TRBD1 (6 bases). Trimming cost V 5 bases and J 2 bases, with 13 bases left between them. The CDR3 extends over 14 amino acids. Germline CDR1 is SEHNR and CDR2 is FQNEAQ (reference sequence).

The V call is TRBV15, the J call TRBJ1-3; D unresolved. CDR3 length equals 14 residues. Germline V gene sequence: CDR1 LNHNV, CDR2 YYDKDF (reference sequence). The V gene lost 0 bases and the J gene lost 10 bases, with 13 bases spanning the gap. The CDR3 is CATSRDRGSETIYF. The CDR3 DNA reads as TGTGCCACCAGCAGAGATCGGGGTAGTGAGACCATATATTTT.

This clone has more than one count but fewer than ten. The V call is TRBV28, the J call TRBJ2-1; D is possibly TRBD2 (6 bases). Germline CDR1 reads MDHEN; CDR2 reads SYDVKM. Trimming stripped 2 bases from V and 7 bases from J, with 9 bases between. This CDR3 is 13 amino acids long. CDR3 nucleotide sequence: TGTGCCAGCAGTTTAGCGGGGACGAATGAGCAGTTCTTC. Protein: CASSLAGTNEQFF.

The CDR3 DNA follows: TGCGCCAGCAGCCAAAACCCGGGGGGCTACACCTTC. Translation: CASSQNPGGYTF. J is TRBJ1-2 and V is TRBV4-1; D gene unclear. Germline CDR1 is MGHRA and CDR2 is YSYEKL. The V end was cut by 2 bases, the J end by 8 bases, with 9 bases between. The CDR3 has 12 residues.

This chain links TRBV7-8 with TRBJ2-7, with TRBD2 identical over 8 bases. Germline lookup yields CDR1 SGHVS and CDR2 FQNEAQ. This CDR3 has 13 amino acids. V was clipped by 8 bases and J by 2 bases; unmatched bases: 5. CDR3 in amino acids: CASGGGKTYEQYF. The CDR3 DNA sequence: TGTGCCAGCGGCGGGGGGAAAACCTACGAGCAGTACTTC.